The 5 T cell receptor beta chains presented below share a single source sample, sequenced in a study of shared clonotypes between healthy human individuals (dated by TCRdb to the early 2020s). The protocol used for the library was the immunoSEQ multiplex PCR assay. TCRdb re-hosts the immuneACCESS table, in-frame sequences only. Its copies lack some clones; in the studies checked, an unresolved V gene accounts for under half of them, and the cause for the rest is not known. The sample table records 950,000 to 1,100,000 clones; approximately 78% of these occur just once. The ten biggest clones cover 0.55% to 0.7% of the sample. Sequencing was carried out using memory CD4+ T cells from PBMCs. According to the study, the label for this sample's cell subset or site signals: CD45RA-negative fraction. The receptors originated from a man younger than 35 in good health. Some clones in this sample may be carry-over from other donors' samples.

This clone showed up just once. The V and J genes are TRBV7-8 and TRBJ2-1; 11 positions agree with TRBD2. Germline CDR1 and CDR2: SGHVS and FQNEAQ. There are 15 residues in the CDR3. Germline trimming cut 5 bases from V and 4 bases from J; bases unmatched to any gene: 4. CDR3: CASSRLAGSYNEQFF. CDR3 DNA sequence: TGTGCCAGCAGCCGACTAGCGGGAAGTTACAATGAGCAGTTCTTC.

CDR3 nucleotides: TGTGCCAGCAAGGTAATAGGTCAGGACAGAGGGGGAGAGACCCAGTACTTC. This codes for CASKVIGQDRGGETQYF. This chain connects TRBV28 to TRBJ2-5; D is perhaps TRBD1 (6 bases). The V and J ends lost 7 bases and 4 bases respectively, with 25 bases between them. CDR1 and CDR2 from the germline V gene are MDHEN and SYDVKM. The CDR3 contains 17 residues.

This chain uses TRBV15 with TRBJ2-7; tentative D call: TRBD1 (6 bases). Between the trimmed V and J ends, which lost 0 bases and 5 bases, there was a span of 14 bases. The CDR3 is 15 amino acids. Germline V gene sequence: CDR1 LNHNV, CDR2 YYDKDF (reference sequence). The CDR3: CATSRDLGGTNEQYF. The CDR3 DNA sequence: TGTGCCACCAGCAGAGATCTAGGGGGTACGAACGAGCAGTACTTC.

V gene TRBV28 combines with J gene TRBJ1-5; 7 nucleotides match TRBD1. The CDR3 has 14 residues. Germline V CDR1 and CDR2: MDHEN, SYDVKM. The ends lost 7 bases at V and 6 bases at J; junction bases unmatched: 9. The DNA of the CDR3 is TGTGCCAGCAAAGAATCAGGGGGAAGTCAGCCCCAGCATTTT. Amino acids: CASKESGGSQPQHF.

CDR3 coding DNA: TGCGCCAGCAGCTTTGGTAGACTAGCGGACACAGATACGCAGTATTTT. It codes for CASSFGRLADTDTQYF. The chain carries TRBV5-1 and TRBJ2-3, with 9 bases identical to TRBD2. The V gene end was trimmed by 2 bases and the J gene end by 2 bases; junction bases not matched to a gene: 6. CDR1 is SGHRS and CDR2 is YFSETQ in the germline V gene. This CDR3 region has 16 residues.